This T cell receptor beta chain was sequenced in a study of cytomegalovirus exposure and HLA in healthy donors. The PCR employed 60 Vbeta primers together with 13 Jbeta primers. Libraries were prepared by immunoSEQ multiplex PCR; TCRdb keeps only in-frame clonotypes and omits some of them. The repertoire holds over 100,000 clones, with roughly 85% as singletons. Study-level results: Cytomegalovirus status, reportedly, was diagnosed with high specificity and sensitivity by the classifier.

Of note for this clone: The antigen remains undetermined.

From germline, CDR1 is SNHLY and CDR2 FYNNEI. The CDR3 totals 11 residues. V lost 7 bases, J lost 7 bases, and 10 bases lay in between. The TCR was taken from a man aged 30 to 45 in good health and CMV-seropositive. This chain uses TRBV2 with TRBJ1-2; D unclear. Input material: PBMCs. The CDR3 coding sequence is TGTGCCAGCAACGAGGGAAGTGGCTACACCTTC. Protein: CASNEGSGYTF.